A single sample is the source of the 26 T cell receptor beta chains below, sequenced in a study of blood T cell repertoires in COVID-19. Generated by immunoSEQ multiplex PCR, the TCRdb table keeps only in-frame clones and is missing some. The table has 150,000 to 200,000 clones, around 87% seen once; the top ten hold over 7%. Sequenced sample: peripheral blood. These receptors came from a woman aged 80 or over in a cohort sampled during active or convalescent COVID-19.

This rearrangement joins TRBV29-1 to TRBJ2-7; 10 bases agree with TRBD1. Germline V CDR1 and CDR2: SQVTM, ANQGSEA. CDR3 length equals 13 residues. The J segment lost 5 bases and the V segment lost 4 bases, leaving 5 bases of the junction unmatched. In DNA, the CDR3 is TGCAGCGTTGGGGGACAGGGGACCCACGAGCAGTACGTC. This codes for CSVGGQGTHEQYV.

The gene calls are TRBV18 and TRBJ1-2, with D hard to call. Germline lookup yields CDR1 KGHSH and CDR2 LQKENI. Between the trimmed V and J ends, which lost 3 bases and 2 bases, there was a span of 16 bases. The CDR3 covers 16 residues. The CDR3 bases are TGTGCCAGCTCACCCCGGGTGGAAGTAACCAACTATGGCTACACCTTC. It translates to CASSPRVEVTNYGYTF.

V and J are TRBV11-3 and TRBJ2-7; a weak D match, TRBD2 (5 bases). The CDR3 totals 13 residues. The V end was cut by 6 bases, the J end by 1 base, with 10 bases between. The germline CDR1 and CDR2 sequences are SGHNT and YENEEA. The CDR3 DNA is TGTGCCAGCAGGGGAGTTGGGTCCTACGAGCAGTACTTC. Translating it yields CASRGVGSYEQYF.

The V call is TRBV15, the J call TRBJ2-4; 7 bases line up with TRBD1. CDR1 is LNHNV and CDR2 is YYDKDF in the germline V gene (reference sequence). The CDR3 spans 13 residues. J lost 7 bases, V lost 7 bases, and 7 bases had no gene match. The CDR3 reads CATKLDRANIQYF. CDR3 in DNA: TGTGCCACCAAACTAGACAGGGCCAACATTCAGTACTTC.

The chain couples TRBV19 to TRBJ1-4, with 10 nucleotides matching TRBD1. V lost 5 bases, J lost 7 bases, and 4 bases stayed unmatched. The CDR3 runs 14 residues. Germline loops: CDR1 LNHDA, CDR2 SQIVND (reference sequence). The CDR3 nucleotides read TGTGCCAGTAGTTCCCGGGACAGGGGTGAAAAACTGTTTTTT. Translating gives CASSSRDRGEKLFF.

The chain carries TRBV2 and TRBJ1-2; D not resolved. The CDR3 spans 12 residues. Germline CDR1 reads SNHLY; CDR2 reads FYNNEI. The V end was cut by 4 bases, the J end by 3 bases, with 6 bases between. CDR3 sequence: CASSVPYYGYTF. DNA of the CDR3: TGTGCCAGCAGTGTTCCATACTATGGCTACACCTTC.

The chain has TRBV6-5 and TRBJ1-5, with 9 bases identical to TRBD1. With V trimmed by 6 bases and J by 10 bases, 4 bases remained unmatched. Germline assignment: CDR1 MNHEY and CDR2 SVGAGI. This CDR3 comprises 12 residues. The CDR3 region is CASRPGQGPQHF. The DNA for the CDR3 is TGTGCCAGCAGACCGGGACAGGGACCCCAGCATTTT.

The chain is built from TRBV7-8 and TRBJ1-2; 10 bases line up with TRBD1. CDR3 length equals 14 residues. Germline-derived CDR1 and CDR2 are SGHVS and FQNEAQ. Trimming took 6 bases from V and 2 from J; bases not matched to a gene: 3. Here the CDR3 reads CASSGQGGNYGYTF. The CDR3 DNA follows: TGTGCCAGCAGTGGACAGGGGGGAAACTATGGCTACACCTTC.

This rearrangement joins TRBV28 to TRBJ2-7; the D gene is possibly TRBD2 (6 bases). From germline, CDR1 is MDHEN and CDR2 SYDVKM. CDR3 length: 12 residues. Trimming pared 6 bases from V and 8 bases from J, leaving 14 bases between. The CDR3 nucleotides read TGTGCCAGCAGCCTATCCGGGACTCAGCAGTACTTC. This translates into CASSLSGTQQYF.

With respect to this clone: Here the CDR3 omits its conserved ending phenylalanine or tryptophan, so a read error is the likely source. It is unclear where the CDR3 begins or ends on the DNA, so no DNA is shown, and the CDR3 is as TCRdb lists it. This sequence joins TRBV18 and TRBJ1-2; the table's D call of TRBD1 was not tested on the DNA. The germline V gene encodes CDR1 KGHSH and CDR2 LQKENI. The CDR3 extends over 14 residues, inclusive of both ends. CDR3: CASSPEGQLKEPSV.

V usage is TRBV7-9 and J usage is TRBJ2-3; D gene uncertain. Trimming removed 8 bases at V and 0 bases at J, with 12 bases between. Germline assignment: CDR1 SEHNR and CDR2 FQNEAQ (reference sequence). This CDR3 is 14 amino acids long. The CDR3, as DNA: TGTGCCAGCCGAGAACTTTCGAGCACAGATACGCAGTATTTT. This translates into CASRELSSTDTQYF.

This chain joins TRBV18 and TRBJ2-3; 8 positions agree with TRBD2. The CDR3 runs 14 residues. The V segment lost 2 bases and the J segment 4 bases; nucleotides outside the gene matches: 2. Per the germline V gene, CDR1 is KGHSH and CDR2 is LQKENI. The CDR3 DNA reads as TGTGCCAGCTCACCAGGACTAGCCCCAGATACGCAGTATTTT. It yields the protein CASSPGLAPDTQYF.

This clone was counted a single time. The V gene is TRBV2, the J gene TRBJ1-6, with D perhaps TRBD1 (5 bases). The CDR3 runs to 14 residues. V lost 6 bases to trimming and J lost 14 bases, with 20 bases between them. CDR1 and CDR2 from the germline V gene are SNHLY and FYNNEI. The CDR3 protein is CASSQQGPNRTLHF. As DNA, the CDR3 is TGTGCCAGCAGCCAGCAGGGTCCAAATAGGACCCTCCACTTT.

The gene calls are TRBV18 and TRBJ2-3; tentative D call: TRBD2 (5 bases). Trimming removed 2 bases from V and 6 bases from J, with 18 bases in between. There are 16 residues in the CDR3. Germline V gene sequence: CDR1 KGHSH, CDR2 LQKENI. CDR3 sequence (DNA): TGTGCCAGCTCACCATTGGCTGCCACGGGATCGGATACGCAGTATTTT. Protein: CASSPLAATGSDTQYF.

This clone was detected once. The chain uses TRBV6-5 and TRBJ2-2, with 8 bases aligning to TRBD2. Germline assignment: CDR1 MNHEY and CDR2 SVGAGI. Losses at the gene ends were 6 bases for V and 6 bases for J; bases not matched to a gene: 9. This CDR3 has 15 residues. The CDR3 spells CASRNSGMKAGELFF. CDR3 nucleotide sequence: TGTGCCAGCAGAAATAGCGGGATGAAGGCCGGGGAGCTGTTTTTT.

The V call is TRBV6-6, the J call TRBJ2-7; D is possibly TRBD1 (7 bases). With 6 bases removed from V and 0 bases from J, the gap between germline ends came to 9 bases. The germline V gene has CDR1 MNHNY and CDR2 SVGAGI (reference sequence). This CDR3 contains 13 residues. CDR3 loop: CASRRDSSYEQYV. The CDR3, as DNA: TGTGCCAGCAGGCGGGACAGCTCCTACGAGCAGTACGTC.

The chain is built from TRBV7-6 and TRBJ2-7; TRBD1 matches 9 bases. Germline V gives CDR1 SGHVS, CDR2 FNYEAQ. The CDR3 spans 15 residues. After removal of 3 bases from V and 5 bases from J, the junction contained 8 bases not matched to a gene. CDR3 region: CASSFPGTGSDEQYF. CDR3 coding DNA: TGTGCCAGCAGCTTTCCCGGGACAGGGTCCGACGAGCAGTACTTC.

This clone was observed once. The V and J genes are TRBV6-5 and TRBJ1-1; the match to TRBD1 covers 7 bases. The junction had 11 bases not matched to a gene; V was cut back by 5 bases and J by 5 bases. This CDR3 spans 15 amino acids. The germline V gene encodes CDR1 MNHEY and CDR2 SVGAGI. Here the CDR3 DNA reads TGTGCCAGCAGTCTTGGACGACAGGGTCGTACTGAAGCTTTCTTT. This sequence encodes CASSLGRQGRTEAFF.

The rearrangement links TRBV28 to TRBJ2-2; D might be TRBD2 (5 bases). This CDR3 comprises 14 residues. The V gene lost 10 bases and the J gene lost 0 bases, with 12 bases spanning the gap. Germline values: CDR1 MDHEN, CDR2 SYDVKM. The CDR3 DNA follows: TGTGCCACGGCTAAGGGAGCGAACACCGGGGAGCTGTTTTTT. Protein sequence: CATAKGANTGELFF.

V and J are TRBV11-2 and TRBJ2-1, with 7 bases aligning to TRBD1. The CDR3 consists of 16 residues. Germline V gene sequence: CDR1 SGHAT, CDR2 FQNNGV. The V gene end was trimmed by 3 bases and the J gene end by 6 bases; junction bases not matched to a gene: 11. CDR3 nucleotides: TGTGCCAGCAGCTTCGCCCCCGGACAGGTCCTCAATGAGCAGTTCTTC. It is translated as CASSFAPGQVLNEQFF.

The V call is TRBV18, the J call TRBJ1-6; 9 nucleotides match TRBD1. Trimming cost V 6 bases and J 6 bases; bases outside gene matches: 6. The germline gives CDR1 KGHSH, CDR2 LQKENI. There are 15 residues in the CDR3. CDR3 protein: CASSPGQGGNSPLHF. CDR3 nucleotides: TGTGCCAGCTCGCCGGGACAGGGTGGTAATTCACCCCTCCACTTT.

The chain employs TRBV19 and TRBJ1-5; D possibly corresponds to TRBD1 (5 bases). With 3 bases removed from V and 5 bases from J, the gap between germline ends came to 8 bases. The CDR3 loop spans 13 amino acids. Germline V gene lookup returns CDR1 LNHDA and CDR2 SQIVND (reference sequence). The CDR3, as DNA: TGTGCCAGTAGTATGGAGGGGTATCAGCCCCAGCATTTT. Encoded protein: CASSMEGYQPQHF.

V is TRBV19 and J is TRBJ2-1, with 7 bases fitting TRBD1. The CDR3 spans 15 residues. Germline values: CDR1 LNHDA, CDR2 SQIVND (reference sequence). The V segment lost 4 bases and the J segment 1 base; nucleotides outside the gene matches: 4. This chain's CDR3 is CASSRQGVSYNEQFF. The CDR3 bases are TGTGCCAGTAGTAGGCAGGGGGTATCCTACAATGAGCAGTTCTTC.

This clone was observed a few times. This chain joins TRBV28 and TRBJ2-3, with TRBD1 matching 8 bases. The CDR3 has 14 amino acids. V gave up 3 bases and J gave up 5 bases; unmatched junction bases: 4. Looked up from germline, CDR1 is MDHEN and CDR2 is SYDVKM. The CDR3: CASSFGQGIDTQYF. CDR3 DNA: TGTGCCAGCAGTTTCGGACAGGGAATAGATACGCAGTATTTT.

The J gene is TRBJ1-3, the V gene TRBV30; no firm D call. The CDR3 totals 11 residues. Germline V lookup: CDR1 GTSNPN, CDR2 SVGIG (reference sequence). Trimming removed 2 bases from V and 5 bases from J, with 4 bases in between. Here the CDR3 DNA reads TGTGCCTGGAGTCAAAGAAACACCATATATTTT. Translating it yields CAWSQRNTIYF. The full variable domain, rest sourced from reference TRBV30 and TRBJ1-3, is SQTIHQWPATLVQPVGSPLSLECTVEGTSNPNLYWYRQAAGRGLQLLFYSVGIGQISSEVPQNLSASRPQDRQFILSSKKLLLSDSGFYLCAWSQRNTIYFGEGSWLTVV.

This clone has a handful of counts. The chain recombines TRBV27 with TRBJ1-5; a possible D gene is TRBD1 (6 bases). With 5 bases removed from V and 7 bases from J, the gap between germline ends came to 21 bases. Germline CDR1 and CDR2: MNHEY and SMNVEV (reference sequence). The CDR3 is 16 amino acids. The CDR3 nucleotides are TGTGCCAGCAGTCGCGGGGGACATTACCTCGGGCAGCCCCAGCATTTT. It yields the protein CASSRGGHYLGQPQHF.